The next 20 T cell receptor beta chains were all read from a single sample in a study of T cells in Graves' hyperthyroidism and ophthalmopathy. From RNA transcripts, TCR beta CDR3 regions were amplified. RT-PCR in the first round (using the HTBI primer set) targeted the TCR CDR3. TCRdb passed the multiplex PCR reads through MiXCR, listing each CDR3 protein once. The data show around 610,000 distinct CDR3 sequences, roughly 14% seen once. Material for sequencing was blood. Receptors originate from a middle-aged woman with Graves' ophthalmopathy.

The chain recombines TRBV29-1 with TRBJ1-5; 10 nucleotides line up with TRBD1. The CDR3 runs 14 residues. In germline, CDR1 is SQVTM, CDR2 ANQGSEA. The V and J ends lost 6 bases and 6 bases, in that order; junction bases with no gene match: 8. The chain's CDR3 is CSVAGTGESQPQHF. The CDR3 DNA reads TGCAGCGTAGCCGGGACAGGGGAAAGTCAGCCCCAGCATTTT.

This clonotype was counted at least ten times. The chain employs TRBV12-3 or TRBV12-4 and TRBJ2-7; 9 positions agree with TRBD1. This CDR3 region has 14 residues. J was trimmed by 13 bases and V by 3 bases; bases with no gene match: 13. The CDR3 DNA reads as TGTGCCAGCAGTTTTTCCTTAAGGGACAGGGAGGTTTACTTC. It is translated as CASSFSLRDREVYF.

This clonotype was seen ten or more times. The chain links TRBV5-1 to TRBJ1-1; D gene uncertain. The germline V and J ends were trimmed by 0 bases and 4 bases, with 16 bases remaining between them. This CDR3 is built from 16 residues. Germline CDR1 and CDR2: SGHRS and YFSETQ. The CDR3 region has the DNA TGCGCCAGCAGCTTGGGAAGAGGGTCCCCTAGCACTGAAGCTTTCTTT. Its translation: CASSLGRGSPSTEAFF. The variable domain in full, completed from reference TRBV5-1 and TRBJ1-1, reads KAGVTQTPRYLIKTRGQQVTLSCSPISGHRSVSWYQQTPGQGLQFLFEYFSETQRNKGNFPGRFSGRQFSNSRSEMNVSTLELGDSALYLCASSLGRGSPSTEAFFGQGTRLTVV.

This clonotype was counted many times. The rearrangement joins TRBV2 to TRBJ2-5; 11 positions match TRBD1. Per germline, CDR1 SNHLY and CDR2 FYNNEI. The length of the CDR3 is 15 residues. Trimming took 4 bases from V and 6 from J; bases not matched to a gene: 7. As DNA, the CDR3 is TGTGCCAGCAGTGCCGGGACAGGGGGGAAGAAGACCCAGTACTTC. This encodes CASSAGTGGKKTQYF.

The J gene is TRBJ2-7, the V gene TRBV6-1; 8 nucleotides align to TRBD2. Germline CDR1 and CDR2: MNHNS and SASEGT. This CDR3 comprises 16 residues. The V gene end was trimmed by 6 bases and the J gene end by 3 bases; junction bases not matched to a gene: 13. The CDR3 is CASSHDPSGLIYEQYF. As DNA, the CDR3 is TGTGCCAGCAGCCACGACCCTAGCGGGCTCATCTACGAGCAGTACTTC.

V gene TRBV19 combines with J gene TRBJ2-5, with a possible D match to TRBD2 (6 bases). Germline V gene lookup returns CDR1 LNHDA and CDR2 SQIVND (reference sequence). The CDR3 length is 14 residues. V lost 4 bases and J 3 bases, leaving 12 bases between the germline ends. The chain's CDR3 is CASSRVREKETQYF. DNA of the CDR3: TGTGCCAGTAGTAGGGTCCGGGAGAAAGAGACCCAGTACTTC. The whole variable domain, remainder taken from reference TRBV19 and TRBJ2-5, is DGGITQSPKYLFRKEGQNVTLSCEQNLNHDAMYWYRQDPGQGLRLIYYSQIVNDFQKGDIAEGYSVSREKKESFPLTVTSAQKNPTAFYLCASSRVREKETQYFGPGTRLLVL.

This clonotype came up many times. The CDR3 DNA follows: TGTGCCAGCACCCCGGGGACTAGCGTTTACGAGCAGTACTTC. This encodes CASTPGTSVYEQYF. This rearrangement joins TRBV25-1 to TRBJ2-7; 10 bases line up with TRBD2. This CDR3 contains 14 residues. V lost 7 bases and J lost 4; bases outside the gene matches: 7. CDR1 is MGHDK and CDR2 is SYGVNS in the germline V gene.

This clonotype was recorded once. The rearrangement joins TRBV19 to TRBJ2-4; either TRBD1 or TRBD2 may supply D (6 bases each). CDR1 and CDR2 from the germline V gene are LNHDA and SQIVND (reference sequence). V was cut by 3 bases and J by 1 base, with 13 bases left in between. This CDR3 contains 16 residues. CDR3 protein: CASSIVGGAAKNIQYF. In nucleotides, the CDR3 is TGTGCCAGTAGTATCGTGGGGGGCGCGGCCAAAAACATTCAGTACTTC. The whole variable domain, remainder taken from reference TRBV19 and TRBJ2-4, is DGGITQSPKYLFRKEGQNVTLSCEQNLNHDAMYWYRQDPGQGLRLIYYSQIVNDFQKGDIAEGYSVSREKKESFPLTVTSAQKNPTAFYLCASSIVGGAAKNIQYFGAGTRLSVL.

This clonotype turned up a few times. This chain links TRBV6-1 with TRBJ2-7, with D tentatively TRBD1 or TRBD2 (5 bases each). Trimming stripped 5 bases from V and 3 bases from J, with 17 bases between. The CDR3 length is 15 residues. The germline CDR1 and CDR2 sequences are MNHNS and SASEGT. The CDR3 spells CASSPPTGPYYEQYF. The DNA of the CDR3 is TGTGCCAGCAGTCCGCCGACGGGGCCATACTACGAGCAGTACTTC.

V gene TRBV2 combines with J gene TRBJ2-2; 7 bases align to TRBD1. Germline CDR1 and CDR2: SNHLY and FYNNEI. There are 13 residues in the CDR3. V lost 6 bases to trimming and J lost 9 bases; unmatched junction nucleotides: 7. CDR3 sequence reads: CASRQGSTRELFF. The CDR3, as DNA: TGTGCCAGCAGACAGGGGAGTACCCGGGAGCTGTTTTTT.

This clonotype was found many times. CDR3 DNA sequence: TGCGCCAGCAGCTTGGACGCGGCTACTGAAGCTTTCTTT. Residues: CASSLDAATEAFF. V gene TRBV5-1 combines with J gene TRBJ1-1; D gene uncertain. CDR1 is SGHRS, CDR2 YFSETQ, per germline. V was clipped by 0 bases and J by 5 bases, with 8 bases between them. The CDR3 has 13 amino acids.

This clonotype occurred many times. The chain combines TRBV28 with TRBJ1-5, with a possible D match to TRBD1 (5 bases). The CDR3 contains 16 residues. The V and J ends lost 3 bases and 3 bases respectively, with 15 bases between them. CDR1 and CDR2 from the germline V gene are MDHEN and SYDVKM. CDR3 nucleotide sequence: TGTGCCAGCAGTTTGTACCCGGGGCAGCCCAATCAGCCCCAGCATTTT. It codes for CASSLYPGQPNQPQHF.

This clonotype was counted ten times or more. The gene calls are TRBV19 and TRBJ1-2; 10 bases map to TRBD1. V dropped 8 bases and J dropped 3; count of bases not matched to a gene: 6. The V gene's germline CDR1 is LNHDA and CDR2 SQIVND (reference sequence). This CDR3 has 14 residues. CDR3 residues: CASAPGTGDYGYTF. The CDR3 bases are TGTGCCAGTGCCCCCGGGACAGGGGACTATGGCTACACCTTC.

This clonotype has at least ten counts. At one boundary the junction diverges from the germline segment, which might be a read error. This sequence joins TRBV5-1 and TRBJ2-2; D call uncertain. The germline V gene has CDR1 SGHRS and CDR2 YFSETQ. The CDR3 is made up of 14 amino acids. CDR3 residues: CASSLGQNTGELFF. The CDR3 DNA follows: TGTGCCAGCAGCTTAGGCCAGAACACCGGGGAGCTGTTTTTT.

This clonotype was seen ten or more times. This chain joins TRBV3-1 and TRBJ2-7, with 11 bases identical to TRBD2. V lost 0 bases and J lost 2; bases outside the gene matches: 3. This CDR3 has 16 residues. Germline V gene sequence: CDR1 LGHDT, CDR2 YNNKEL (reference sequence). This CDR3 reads CASSQDLTSGAYEQYF. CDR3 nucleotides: TGTGCCAGCAGCCAAGATTTGACTAGCGGGGCCTACGAGCAGTACTTC.

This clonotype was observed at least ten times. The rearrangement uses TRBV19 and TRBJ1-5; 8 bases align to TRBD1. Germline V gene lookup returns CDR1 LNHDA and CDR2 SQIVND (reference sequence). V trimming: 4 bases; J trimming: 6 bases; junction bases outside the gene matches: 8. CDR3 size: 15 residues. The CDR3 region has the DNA TGTGCCAGTAGTACCAGGGGGCCCCAGGGTCAGCCCCAGCATTTT. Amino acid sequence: CASSTRGPQGQPQHF.

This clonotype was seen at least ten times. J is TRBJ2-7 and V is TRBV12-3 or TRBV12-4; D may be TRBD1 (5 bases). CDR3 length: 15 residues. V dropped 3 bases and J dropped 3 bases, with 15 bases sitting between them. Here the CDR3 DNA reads TGTGCCAGCAGTTTTAAGCAGGGCCTAGGCTACGAGCAGTACTTC. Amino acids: CASSFKQGLGYEQYF.

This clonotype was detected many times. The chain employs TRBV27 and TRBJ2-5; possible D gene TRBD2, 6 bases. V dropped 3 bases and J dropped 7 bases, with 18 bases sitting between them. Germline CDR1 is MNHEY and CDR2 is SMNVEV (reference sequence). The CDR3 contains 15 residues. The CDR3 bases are TGTGCCAGCAGTTTCGGGGGTATGGCCGTAGGGACCCAGTACTTC. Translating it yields CASSFGGMAVGTQYF.

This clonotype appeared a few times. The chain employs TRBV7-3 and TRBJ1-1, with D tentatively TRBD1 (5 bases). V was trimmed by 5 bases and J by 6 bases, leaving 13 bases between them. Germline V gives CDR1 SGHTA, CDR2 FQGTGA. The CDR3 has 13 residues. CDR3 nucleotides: TGTGCCAGCAGCCTAGAGACAGATTCTGAAGCTTTCTTT. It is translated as CASSLETDSEAFF.

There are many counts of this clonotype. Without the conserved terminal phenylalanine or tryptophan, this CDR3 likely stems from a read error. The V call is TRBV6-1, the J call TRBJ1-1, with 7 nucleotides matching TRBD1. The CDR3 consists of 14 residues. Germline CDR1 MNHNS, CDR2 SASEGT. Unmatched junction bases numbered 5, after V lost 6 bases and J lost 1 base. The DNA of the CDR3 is TGTGCCAGCAGGAAGGGACAGCCGAACACTGAAGCTTTCTCT. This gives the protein CASRKGQPNTEAFS.